A single sample is the source of the 2 T cell receptor beta chains below, sequenced in a study of blood T cell repertoires in COVID-19. Sequenced by immunoSEQ multiplex PCR; TCRdb stores in-frame clones only, minus some. Of around 300,000 clones in the sample, around 87% were seen once. The sequencing sample was made of PBMCs or T cells enriched from blood (not recorded which). Source of these receptors: a woman in her twenties or thirties who had recovered from COVID-19.

The CDR3 spells CASSSPLTSPRPEQFF. The CDR3 region has the DNA TGTGCCAGCAGTTCCCCCCTGACTAGCCCCAGGCCCGAGCAGTTCTTC. This chain uses TRBV27 with TRBJ2-1, with TRBD2 matching over 7 bases. Germline values: CDR1 MNHEY, CDR2 SMNVEV (reference sequence). The CDR3 contains 16 residues. Unmatched junction bases numbered 16, after V lost 4 bases and J lost 10 bases.

V usage is TRBV6-4 and J usage is TRBJ2-1, with 7 bases aligning to TRBD1. With 0 bases clipped from V and 9 bases from J, the junction kept 5 bases outside the gene matches. Germline assignment: CDR1 MRHNA and CDR2 SNTAGT. CDR3 size: 14 residues. CDR3 amino acids: CASSDSTGSSEQFF. The CDR3, as DNA: TGTGCCAGCAGTGACTCGACAGGGAGTAGTGAGCAGTTCTTC.